This TCR beta chain was observed in a study of T cells after yellow fever vaccination. In TCRdb, the 5' RACE reads were re-called with MiXCR into one record per CDR3 protein. The sample lists under 300,000 distinct CDR3 sequences, about 7% occurring once. This clonotype was seen ten or more times. Antigen: not known. General study findings and limits: Some clonotypes were seen in both the CD4 and the CD8 compartments. These made up a small share and likely arose from convergent recombination. Among primary-vaccination clones, most reappeared after the booster, at 95% to 96% for CD4 and around 91% for CD8. Weaker in magnitude, the secondary response showed a faster peak on day 5 versus 15. Within FACS-sorted repertoires, abundant clonotypes contaminating from the bulk population could be present.

The CDR3 is made up of 15 amino acids. Trimming stripped 0 bases from V and 4 bases from J, with 12 bases between. Germline assignment: CDR1 SGHRS and CDR2 YFSETQ. V is TRBV5-1 and J is TRBJ2-3, with D perhaps TRBD2 (5 bases). The material was CD4+ T cells sorted from PBMCs, obtained on the day of the yellow fever booster vaccination. The sequence came from a man aged 30 to 39 who received the YFV17D yellow fever vaccine. CDR3 sequence reads: CASSLVGDRSDTQYF. CDR3 in DNA: TGCGCCAGCAGCTTGGTCGGGGATCGATCAGATACGCAGTATTTT.